These 5 T cell receptor beta chains were sequenced from one sample in a study of blood T cell repertoires in COVID-19. Method: immunoSEQ multiplex PCR; TCRdb's copy keeps in-frame clones and lacks some. The sample lists 150,000 to 200,000 clones; approximately 90% were seen once. Sequencing was performed on peripheral blood. These receptors were obtained from a man aged 50 or older with acute or convalescent COVID-19.

The V and J genes are TRBV5-1 and TRBJ1-4, with 9 bases aligning to TRBD1. J lost 5 bases, V lost 1 base, and 6 bases had no gene match. This CDR3 has 16 amino acids. Germline V lookup: CDR1 SGHRS, CDR2 YFSETQ. In DNA, the CDR3 is TGCGCCAGCAGCTTGATCTCCGGGACAGGGAATGAAAAACTGTTTTTT. Its translation is CASSLISGTGNEKLFF.

The chain recombines TRBV3-1 (or the pseudogene TRBV3-2) with TRBJ1-4; TRBD1 is a possible D gene (6 bases). The V end lost 4 bases, the J end lost 8 bases, and 14 bases lay between the germline ends. Looked up from germline, CDR1 is LGHDT and CDR2 is YNNKEL (reference sequence). The CDR3 totals 14 residues. This CDR3 is CASSPGQMNEKLFF. The CDR3 DNA sequence: TGTGCCAGCAGCCCGGGACAAATGAACGAAAAACTGTTTTTT.

A remark on this clone: One junction end does not reproduce the germline sequence, and a read error may be involved. This sequence joins TRBV10-3 and TRBJ2-3, with 7 bases that match TRBD2. The germline gives CDR1 ENHRY, CDR2 SYGVKD. The CDR3 has 15 amino acids. CDR3 region: CAISESGGGRDMQYF. The CDR3 DNA is TGTGCCATCAGTGAGTCGGGGGGGGGTAGAGATATGCAGTATTTT.

This chain uses TRBV4-2 with TRBJ1-1, with D tentatively TRBD1 (5 bases). CDR1 and CDR2 (germline): LGHNA, YNFKEQ. Trimming took 6 bases from V and 4 from J, leaving 15 bases between them. The CDR3 totals 14 residues. The CDR3 protein is CASRVSGPGTEAFF. For the CDR3, the DNA is TGTGCCAGCAGGGTCTCAGGGCCTGGCACTGAAGCTTTCTTT.

V gene TRBV12-3 or TRBV12-4 combines with J gene TRBJ2-5; TRBD1 matches 7 bases. Unmatched junction bases numbered 3, after V lost 5 bases and J lost 3 bases. This CDR3 region has 13 residues. The CDR3 here is CASSLTGKETQYF. CDR3 DNA: TGTGCCAGCAGTCTGACAGGGAAAGAGACCCAGTACTTC.